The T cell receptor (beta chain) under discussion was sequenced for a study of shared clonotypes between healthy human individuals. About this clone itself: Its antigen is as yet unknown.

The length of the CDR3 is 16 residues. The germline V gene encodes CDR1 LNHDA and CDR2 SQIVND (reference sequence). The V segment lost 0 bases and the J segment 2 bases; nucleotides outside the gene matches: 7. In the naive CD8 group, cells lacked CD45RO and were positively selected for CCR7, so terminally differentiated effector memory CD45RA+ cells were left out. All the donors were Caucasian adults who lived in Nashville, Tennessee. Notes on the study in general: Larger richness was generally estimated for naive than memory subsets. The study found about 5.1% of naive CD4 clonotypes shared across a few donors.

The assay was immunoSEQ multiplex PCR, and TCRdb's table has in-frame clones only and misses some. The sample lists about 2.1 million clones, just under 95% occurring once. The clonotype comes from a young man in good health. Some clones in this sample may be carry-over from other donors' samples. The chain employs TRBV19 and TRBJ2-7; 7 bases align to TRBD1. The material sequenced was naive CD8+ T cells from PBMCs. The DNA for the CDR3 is TGTGCCAGTAGTATAGATTCCGGGACAGTGACCTACGAGCAGTACTTC. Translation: CASSIDSGTVTYEQYF. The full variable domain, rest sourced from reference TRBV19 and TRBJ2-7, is DGGITQSPKYLFRKEGQNVTLSCEQNLNHDAMYWYRQDPGQGLRLIYYSQIVNDFQKGDIAEGYSVSREKKESFPLTVTSAQKNPTAFYLCASSIDSGTVTYEQYFGPGTRLTVT.